This paragraph covers one T cell receptor (beta chain) sequence. The table lists this clone with a count of one. It lacks a known antigen. One base away there is no much larger clone; base qualities are not given. The CDR3 goes from the cysteine to the phenylalanine over 13 residues. CDR3 DNA is the only sequence kept; it has 39 bases, read in frame from the first base. V is trimmed back by 6 bases and J by 4 bases, and the junction contains 1 base that no gene match accounts for. CDR1 is given as MNHEY and CDR2 as SMNVEV, both from the germline V gene (reference sequence). The immunoSEQ assay was used to amplify and sequence the TCR beta locus, producing bulk TCR Vbeta CDR3 data. In the paper's pipeline: CDR3s were excluded if they were non-productive, were shorter than 7 amino acids, or did not start with C or end with F/W. Analysis was restricted to specimens with at least 1000 reads, and each clonotype was defined at the amino acid level. To compute clonality, Pielou's evenness was subtracted from 1. To equalize library sizes, abundance-weighted random subsampling with replacement was performed and repeated 100 times so that 95% confidence intervals could be reported. Repertoire overlap was quantified with the Morisita overlap index, and the top 40 clones per specimen were checked for overlap with the irAE. TCRdb's version of the immuneACCESS table is confined to in-frame rearrangements and falls short of the full clone set. An unresolved V gene accounts for under half of the shortfall where checked; the remainder is of unknown origin. V, J and clone size are those of that table, while D and trimming were read from the DNA. The sample table shows more than 20,000 clones, and 80% to 95% are seen once. 1.3% to 1.5% of the sample is taken by the ten largest.

Interpreted using the paper, the treatment or condition label stands for: nivolumab (PD-1 blockade) given before sampling. The DNeasy Blood and Tissue Kit was used to extract DNA from formalin-fixed paraffin-embedded specimens. This entry is derived from a study of T cells in tumors and immune-related adverse events (dated by TCRdb to about 2021). This receptor was obtained from a female donor with metastatic renal cell carcinoma. The material was lymph node tissue, obtained from a patient treated with anti-PD-1 therapy. The sequence links TRBV27 to TRBJ2-7, with 12 bases aligning to TRBD2. The DNA is as follows: TGTGCCAGCAGGACTAGCGGGAGTTACGAGCAGTACTTC. It translates as CASRTSGSYEQYF.